These 25 T cell receptor beta chains share one sample of origin, sequenced in a study of immune evolution from preneoplasia to lung adenocarcinoma. Libraries were prepared by immunoSEQ multiplex PCR; TCRdb keeps only in-frame clonotypes and omits some of them. The data contain 9,500 to 15,000 clones, approximately 81% of them seen just once; the ten biggest clones take up about 4%. Sequencing was done on a sample of FFPE tissue from an adenomatous hyperplasia lung lesion. Subset here: atypical adenomatous hyperplasia (AAH), lung preneoplasia. The source is a person aged 50-75 years with lung adenocarcinoma.

The J gene is TRBJ1-2, the V gene TRBV30; D remains ambiguous. Germline CDR1 reads GTSNPN; CDR2 reads SVGIG (reference sequence). CDR3 length equals 12 residues. The V end was cut by 4 bases, the J end by 8 bases, with 14 bases between. The CDR3 reads CAWNLSPGGYTF. CDR3 DNA sequence: TGTGCCTGGAACCTCAGTCCGGGAGGCTACACCTTC.

This chain connects TRBV7-2 to TRBJ1-3; no reliable D call. The CDR3 is 13 residues long. Germline CDR1 reads SGHTA; CDR2 reads FQGNSA. Trimming removed 2 bases from V and 5 bases from J, with 7 bases in between. The CDR3 DNA reads as TGTGCCAGCAGCTTAAGCGGGAGAAACACCATATATTTT. Amino acids: CASSLSGRNTIYF.

The V gene is TRBV5-1, the J gene TRBJ2-7; perhaps TRBD1 as D (6 bases). V shed 0 bases and J shed 6 bases, with 7 bases lying between them. Germline CDR1 reads SGHRS; CDR2 reads YFSETQ. There are 12 residues in the CDR3. CDR3 in amino acids: CASSLGTAEQYF. The DNA of the CDR3 is TGCGCCAGCAGCTTGGGGACAGCCGAGCAGTACTTC.

This clone was recorded a few times. The J gene is TRBJ1-5, the V gene TRBV30; 9 positions agree with TRBD1. With V trimmed by 0 bases and J by 16 bases, 7 bases remained unmatched. Germline V gives CDR1 GTSNPN, CDR2 SVGIG (reference sequence). The CDR3 has 12 residues. Here the CDR3 DNA reads TGTGCCTGGAGTGTACAACAGGGGGCTATCCATTTT. Translation: CAWSVQQGAIHF. Using reference TRBV30 and TRBJ1-5 for the parts outside the CDR3, the full variable domain is SQTIHQWPATLVQPVGSPLSLECTVEGTSNPNLYWYRQAAGRGLQLLFYSVGIGQISSEVPQNLSASRPQDRQFILSSKKLLLSDSGFYLCAWSVQQGAIHFGDGTRLSIL.

The chain links TRBV5-1 to TRBJ1-1; 9 bases are a match to TRBD1. The CDR3 is 15 residues long. V shed 0 bases, J shed 6 bases, and the junction held 6 bases outside the gene matches. In germline, CDR1 is SGHRS, CDR2 YFSETQ. The CDR3 DNA follows: TGCGCCAGCAGCTTGGAATGGACAGGGGTCGCTGAAGCTTTCTTT. Protein sequence: CASSLEWTGVAEAFF.

CDR3 DNA: TGCAGCGTTGGCGGGGGGCGGACTGAAGCTTTCTTT. This encodes CSVGGGRTEAFF. The chain combines TRBV29-1 with TRBJ1-1, with D possibly matching TRBD1 (6 bases). Trimming took 4 bases from V and 5 from J, leaving 11 bases between them. Germline CDR1 and CDR2: SQVTM and ANQGSEA. The CDR3 contains 12 residues.

To note about this clone: In the same sample, other DNA sequences code for this CDR3. The chain joins TRBV5-1 to TRBJ2-1, with 7 bases identical to TRBD2. CDR1 is SGHRS and CDR2 is YFSETQ in the germline V gene. The CDR3 totals 14 residues. The V segment lost 3 bases and the J segment 3 bases; nucleotides outside the gene matches: 3. CDR3 DNA sequence: TGCGCCAGCAGCTCTAGCGGAGGCTACAATGAGCAGTTCTTC. Encoded protein: CASSSSGGYNEQFF.

This chain connects TRBV11-3 to TRBJ2-5, with 11 bases aligning to TRBD2. The CDR3 length is 16 residues. Germline V gene lookup returns CDR1 SGHNT and CDR2 YENEEA. V gave up 6 bases and J gave up 2 bases; unmatched junction bases: 8. DNA of the CDR3: TGTGCCAGCAGTTCCGTACTAGCGGGAGATCAAGAGACCCAGTACTTC. Protein: CASSSVLAGDQETQYF.

The V and J genes are TRBV5-4 and TRBJ1-1; no reliable D call. The CDR3 runs to 14 residues. Trimming shortened V by 1 base and J by 2 bases, and 9 bases separated the two germline ends. Looked up from germline, CDR1 is SGHNT and CDR2 is YYREEE (reference sequence). DNA of the CDR3: TGTGCCAGCAGCTTGCCCGGAGACAACACTGAAGCTTTCTTT. Translation: CASSLPGDNTEAFF.

The DNA for the CDR3 is TGTGCCAGCAGCTTAAAGGGTTTCCAAGAGACCCAGTACTTC. It translates to CASSLKGFQETQYF. The V gene is TRBV7-6, the J gene TRBJ2-5; D gene unclear. Deletions cut 2 bases from V and 1 base from J, with 8 bases between. Germline CDR1 SGHVS, CDR2 FNYEAQ. This CDR3 contains 14 residues.

Within the sample, this clone is medium-sized. V and J are TRBV2 and TRBJ2-5; D may be TRBD2 (6 bases). The CDR3 length is 12 residues. V shed 6 bases and J shed 4 bases, with 9 bases lying between them. CDR1 is SNHLY, CDR2 FYNNEI, per germline. The CDR3 region has the DNA TGTGCCAGCAGCGCGGGATTAGAGACCCAGTACTTC. This translates into CASSAGLETQYF.

The chain uses TRBV4-1 and TRBJ2-4; 7 bases are shared with TRBD2. Germline V gene lookup returns CDR1 MGHRA and CDR2 YSYEKL. V was pared by 1 base and J by 8 bases, with 8 bases of the junction left unmatched. The CDR3 loop spans 15 amino acids. The CDR3 here is CASSQGWGGRDIQYF. The DNA of the CDR3 is TGCGCCAGCAGCCAAGGCTGGGGCGGGAGAGACATTCAGTACTTC.

The chain joins TRBV6-5 to TRBJ2-1; 9 positions match TRBD1. The V segment lost 6 bases and the J segment 3 bases; nucleotides outside the gene matches: 3. The germline V gene has CDR1 MNHEY and CDR2 SVGAGI. This CDR3 contains 14 residues. The chain's CDR3 is CASRPGQGYNEQFF. The CDR3 coding sequence is TGTGCCAGCAGGCCGGGACAGGGCTACAATGAGCAGTTCTTC.

The gene calls are TRBV7-6 and TRBJ2-5, with 8 nucleotides matching TRBD1. Germline CDR1 SGHVS, CDR2 FNYEAQ. J was trimmed by 1 base and V by 1 base; bases with no gene match: 2. This CDR3 is built from 15 residues. The CDR3 here is CASSLGGQGQETQYF. CDR3 bases: TGTGCCAGCAGCTTAGGAGGACAGGGCCAAGAGACCCAGTACTTC.

The V call is TRBV30, the J call TRBJ1-4; tentative D call: TRBD1 (5 bases). Trimming pared 3 bases from V and 3 bases from J, leaving 11 bases between. Germline CDR1 and CDR2: GTSNPN and SVGIG (reference sequence). The CDR3 covers 14 residues. This chain's CDR3 is CAWSGDGSNEKLFF. The CDR3 region has the DNA TGTGCCTGGAGCGGGGACGGCTCTAATGAAAAACTGTTTTTT.

This clone appeared a few times. The chain links TRBV5-6 to TRBJ1-5, with D hard to call. The CDR3 loop spans 16 amino acids. Trimming took off 1 base at V and 5 bases at J, with 16 bases between the two ends. Germline V gene data show CDR1 as SGHDT and CDR2 as YYEEEE. The CDR3 is CASSLLGGPIYQPQHF. The CDR3 coding sequence is TGTGCCAGCAGCTTGCTGGGAGGACCTATTTATCAGCCCCAGCATTTT.

This chain joins TRBV4-2 and TRBJ1-5; D might be TRBD1 (6 bases). Between the trimmed V and J ends, which lost 10 bases and 2 bases, there was a span of 18 bases. The length of the CDR3 is 15 residues. CDR1 is LGHNA and CDR2 is YNFKEQ in the germline V gene. The CDR3 nucleotides read TGTGCCATTACAGGAGGCAGGGGTGGCAATCAGCCCCAGCATTTT. Residues: CAITGGRGGNQPQHF.

V gene TRBV6-6 combines with J gene TRBJ2-4; TRBD1 or TRBD2 may be the D gene (5 bases each). Germline V gives CDR1 MNHNY, CDR2 SVGAGI (reference sequence). Trimming took off 6 bases at V and 6 bases at J, with 21 bases between the two ends. The CDR3 has 16 amino acids. The chain's CDR3 is CASRMGRFSSGNIQYF. The DNA for the CDR3 is TGTGCCAGCAGGATGGGACGATTTAGCAGCGGAAACATTCAGTACTTC.

To note about this clone: A much larger clone differs by one base, so this may be a read error. The chain couples TRBV9 to TRBJ2-7; no clear D gene. Germline CDR1 reads SGDLS; CDR2 reads YYNGEE. CDR3 size: 13 residues. The V and J ends lost 0 bases and 5 bases respectively, with 9 bases between them. CDR3 in DNA: TGTGCCAGCAGCGTAGAAGAAGAGGACGAGCAGTACTTC. It is translated as CASSVEEEDEQYF.

The DNA of the CDR3 is TGCGCCAGCAGCGGAATAGCGGGCGACTCCTACAATGAGCAGTTCTTC. Protein: CASSGIAGDSYNEQFF. The chain uses TRBV5-1 and TRBJ2-1; 7 bases are a match to TRBD2. CDR1 and CDR2 (germline): SGHRS, YFSETQ. The CDR3 length is 16 residues. V lost 4 bases, J lost 0 bases, and 7 bases stayed unmatched.

The gene calls are TRBV7-9 and TRBJ2-1, with D hard to call. Germline-derived CDR1 and CDR2 are SEHNR and FQNEAQ (reference sequence). V was trimmed by 1 base and J by 6 bases, leaving 4 bases between them. The length of the CDR3 is 12 residues. CDR3 bases: TGTGCCAGCAGCTTAGTGAGCAATGAGCAGTTCTTC. Its protein product is CASSLVSNEQFF.

This clone is hyperexpanded. The chain's CDR3 is CASSLSGQVGYEQYF. The CDR3 nucleotides are TGCGCCAGCAGCTTGTCGGGACAGGTGGGCTACGAGCAGTACTTC. This chain links TRBV5-1 with TRBJ2-7, with 8 bases identical to TRBD1. CDR1 is SGHRS and CDR2 is YFSETQ in the germline V gene. This CDR3 contains 15 residues. V was pared by 1 base and J by 3 bases, with 6 bases of the junction left unmatched.

The table lists this clone with a few counts. This chain connects TRBV6-5 to TRBJ2-4; D is uncertain. CDR1 is MNHEY, CDR2 SVGAGI, per germline. The CDR3 sequence is 14 residues long. Deletions cut 2 bases from V and 2 bases from J, with 7 bases between. The CDR3 is CASSYTLSKNIQYF. CDR3 bases: TGTGCCAGCAGTTACACCTTGTCCAAAAACATTCAGTACTTC.

The chain is built from TRBV4-2 and TRBJ2-5; 7 bases match TRBD2. The CDR3 is made up of 15 amino acids. Germline V lookup: CDR1 LGHNA, CDR2 YNFKEQ. J lost 5 bases, V lost 1 base, and 7 bases had no gene match. The CDR3 is CASSQVLAGGETQYF. The CDR3 DNA is TGTGCCAGCAGCCAAGTATTAGCGGGTGGGGAGACCCAGTACTTC.

The chain combines TRBV28 with TRBJ1-5, with D tentatively TRBD1 (5 bases). V was clipped by 4 bases and J by 0 bases, with 10 bases between them. The V gene's germline CDR1 is MDHEN and CDR2 SYDVKM. The CDR3 extends over 15 amino acids. The CDR3 DNA is TGTGCCAGCAGTTGGGGCCTTAATAGCAATCAGCCCCAGCATTTT. As protein: CASSWGLNSNQPQHF.